Listed below are T cell receptor beta chains from one sample, sequenced in a study of shared clonotypes between healthy human individuals. Profiling relied on immunoSEQ multiplex PCR, and the TCRdb table lists in-frame clones only, not all of them. The sample contains some 530,000 clones, roughly 80% of which appear only once. The sequenced material came from PBMCs. These receptor sequences come from a woman aged 40 to 49 in good health. Some clones in this sample may be carry-over from other donors' samples. CDR3s include the opening cysteine and the closing phenylalanine or tryptophan. A D gene is named only where the DNA matches it firmly. For some rows the clone size is stated as once, few or many, or as a class when expanded; others skip it.

cdr3_nt	cdr3_aa	j_call	clone_size	d_call	v_call
TGTGCCAGCTCCCAACAGGAGGGGATTCAGTACTTC	CASSQQEGIQYF	TRBJ2-4	NA	NA	TRBV18
TGTGCCAGCAGGAGGGAGCGGGAAGTCTACGAGCAGTACTTC	CASRREREVYEQYF	TRBJ2-7	NA	TRBD2	TRBV28
TGTGCCAGCAGCCTGAGCGGGACAGCTGAGCAGTTCTTC	CASSLSGTAEQFF	TRBJ2-1	medium-sized	NA	TRBV5-4
TGTGCCAGTAGGGCAGGGGGCGGCAATCAGCCCCAGCATTTT	CASRAGGGNQPQHF	TRBJ1-5	few	TRBD1	TRBV19
TGTGCCAGCAGCTTAGCATATTCCACGGACAGGCGGCTCTACGAGCAGTACTTC	CASSLAYSTDRRLYEQYF	TRBJ2-7	NA	TRBD1	TRBV7-2
TGTGCCAGCAGCCCAGAGGGCGGTCGCAGGGGCTATGGCTACACCTTC	CASSPEGGRRGYGYTF	TRBJ1-2	NA	NA	TRBV11-2
TGTGCCAGCAGGGGACAGGCTGGAAACACCATATATTTT	CASRGQAGNTIYF	TRBJ1-3	many	TRBD1	TRBV2
TGTGCTAGTGGTTTGAGGAGTGACACTGAAGCTTTCTTT	CASGLRSDTEAFF	TRBJ1-1	NA	NA	TRBV12-5
TGCGCCAGCAGCTTGGGAGGAGGAAGCTCCTACAATGAGCAGTTCTTC	CASSLGGGSSYNEQFF	TRBJ2-1	NA	NA	TRBV5-1
TGTGCCACCCAGGCACCTTCCTACGAGCAGTACTTC	CATQAPSYEQYF	TRBJ2-7	many	NA	TRBV2
TGTGCCAGCACCCAGGGGGAGACCCAGTACTTC	CASTQGETQYF	TRBJ2-5	NA	NA	TRBV2
TGTGCCAGCAGCTTAGAACAGTACAATCAGCCCCAGCATTTT	CASSLEQYNQPQHF	TRBJ1-5	NA	NA	TRBV7-9
TGTGCCAGCAGCAACGGACAGGGGAACGAGCAGTACTTC	CASSNGQGNEQYF	TRBJ2-7	NA	TRBD1	TRBV5-6
TGTGCCATCAGTGAGAGTGCCGATCAGCCCCAGCATTTT	CAISESADQPQHF	TRBJ1-5	NA	NA	TRBV10-3
TGTGCCAGCAGTTCCCCGGGACACGTCTACGAGCAGTACTTC	CASSSPGHVYEQYF	TRBJ2-7	NA	NA	TRBV28
TGCGCCAGCAGCTTGGATGGGAGAGAGGAGACCCAGTACTTC	CASSLDGREETQYF	TRBJ2-5	NA	NA	TRBV5-1
TGCGCCAGCAGCGCGGACACGTACACTGAAGCTTTCTTT	CASSADTYTEAFF	TRBJ1-1	medium-sized	NA	TRBV5-1
TGTGCCAGCAGTTACTTCCTTTTAGGTCGCCCCGGGGATTTT	CASSYFLLGRPGDF	TRBJ1-5	NA	NA	TRBV6-5
TGTGCCAGCAGCCAAGATCAAGGGGGGCACAATGAGCAGTTCTTC	CASSQDQGGHNEQFF	TRBJ2-1	NA	NA	TRBV5-4
TGTGCCAGCTCACCCGGGACTACCGCGGATACGCAGTATTTT	CASSPGTTADTQYF	TRBJ2-3	NA	TRBD2	TRBV18
TGCGCCAGCAGCCAAGTATCTCGGGACAGTGGCTACACCTTC	CASSQVSRDSGYTF	TRBJ1-2	few	TRBD1	TRBV4-3
TGTGCCACCAGCAGAGATATGGGTGTGAACACTGAAGCTTTCTTT	CATSRDMGVNTEAFF	TRBJ1-1	NA	NA	TRBV15
TGTGCCAGTAGTATTCAGAGGGAGAGTAATAGGTTCTTC	CASSIQRESNRFF	TRBJ2-1	NA	NA	TRBV19